Described below is a single T cell receptor beta chain sequence and its context. Its antigen is as yet unknown. These data belong to a study of radiation and T cells in renal cell carcinoma. Study details: Nephrectomy followed 15 Gy stereotactic body radiation by 4 weeks. Findings of the study overall: No pretreatment tumor biopsies were available for baseline clonotypes. From baseline, blood top tumor clonotypes peaked at 2 weeks post-radiation.

Data came from immunoSEQ multiplex PCR; TCRdb stores just in-frame clones and leaves some out. The sample carries about 150,000 clones, approximately 90% recorded once. This CDR3 has 15 amino acids. V was clipped by 1 base and J by 5 bases; unmatched bases: 4. Per germline, CDR1 LNHDA and CDR2 SQIVND (reference sequence). Time point denoted: blood 2 weeks post-SBRT. Treatment of the sample: 15 Gy SBRT to primary tumor, nephrectomy 4 weeks later. Serial blood draws occurred at baseline and 2 and 4 weeks post-SBRT. The V call is TRBV19, the J call TRBJ2-2; TRBD2 aligns across 7 bases. This receptor was taken from a woman aged 50 to 60 with renal cell carcinoma. Sequences were derived from blood, sampled from a patient whose treatment included radiotherapy and nephrectomy. For the CDR3, the DNA is TGTGCCAGTAGTATAGCGGGGGGACCTACCGGGGAGCTGTTTTTT. This translates into CASSIAGGPTGELFF.